This T cell receptor beta chain was documented in a study of tumor-infiltrating lymphocytes in primary liver carcinoma. Whole-study findings and limits: The study found only about 8-24% of top clones in all five tumor regions.

Germline V CDR1 and CDR2: SGHAT, FQNNGV. Trimming cost V 3 bases and J 4 bases, with 7 bases left between them. This CDR3 has 13 residues. A primer matching the constant region was used to make TCR beta cDNA from approximately 0.55 ug of total RNA. What produced the TCR beta libraries was three nested multiplex PCR rounds using slightly modified ARM-PCR. PCR rounds one and two used TRBV1-TRBV30 forward primers with a C-beta reverse primer for roughly 9 cycles each. TCRdb analysed the multiplex PCR reads with MiXCR anew, one entry per CDR3 protein. The table records some 20,000 distinct CDR3 sequences, roughly 80% of them present only once. It was from roughly 20-30 mg of unsorted bulk tissue that RNA and DNA were co-extracted. This clonotype was detected many times. The antigen remains undetermined.

The rearrangement links TRBV11-2 to TRBJ1-3; D unresolved. The sequenced sample was liver tumor tissue from sampling region 4. Subset denoted: tumor region T4, right-lateral pole. The clonotype originates from a woman aged 30 to 39 with primary liver carcinoma and hepatitis B virus infection. CDR3 DNA sequence: TGTGCCAGCAGCTTCCCCGGCGGAAACACCATATATTTT. As protein: CASSFPGGNTIYF.